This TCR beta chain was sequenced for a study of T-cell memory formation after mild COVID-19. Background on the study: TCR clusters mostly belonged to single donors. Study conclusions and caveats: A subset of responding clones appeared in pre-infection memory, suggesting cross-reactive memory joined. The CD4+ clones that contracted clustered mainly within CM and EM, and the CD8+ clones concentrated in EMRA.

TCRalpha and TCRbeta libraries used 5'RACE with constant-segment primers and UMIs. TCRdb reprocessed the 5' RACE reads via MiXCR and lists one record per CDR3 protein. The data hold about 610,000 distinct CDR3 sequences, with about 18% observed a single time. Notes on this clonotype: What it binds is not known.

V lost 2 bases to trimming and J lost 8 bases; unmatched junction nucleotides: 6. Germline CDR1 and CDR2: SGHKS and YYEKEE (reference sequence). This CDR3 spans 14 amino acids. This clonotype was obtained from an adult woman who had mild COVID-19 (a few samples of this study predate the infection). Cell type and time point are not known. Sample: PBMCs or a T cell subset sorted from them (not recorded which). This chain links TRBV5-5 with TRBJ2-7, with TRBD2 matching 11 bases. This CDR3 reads CASSLLAGEGQQYF. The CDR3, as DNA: TGTGCCAGCAGCTTACTAGCGGGAGAGGGCCAGCAGTACTTC.